This T cell receptor (beta chain) was sequenced for a study of Tregs in tolerant kidney transplant recipients. Measured with immunoSEQ multiplex PCR; TCRdb has only the in-frame clones, and not every one. Here the sample spans 60,000 to 75,000 clones, over 75% being singletons. Details on this clone: Its target is unknown.

Study findings and constraints: This study did not directly address biological reproducibility. Tregs expanded with activated donor B cells seemed most donor-specific.

Trimming removed 10 bases from V and 3 bases from J, with 14 bases in between. The germline V gene encodes CDR1 ENHRY and CDR2 SYGVKD. This CDR3 has 13 amino acids. Sample: Tregs from blood, taken before the transplant. The rearrangement links TRBV10-3 to TRBJ2-3, with a tentative D call TRBD2 (6 bases). The sequence came from a human donor who received a combined kidney and bone marrow transplant. In DNA form, the CDR3 reads TGTGCCACCGTTGGCGGGGCGACAGATACGCAGTATTTT. Its translation: CATVGGATDTQYF.